The 28 T cell receptor beta chains below come from one sample, sequenced in a study of T cell responses to AZD1222 COVID-19 vaccine. TCRdb's table, derived via immunoSEQ multiplex PCR, lists solely in-frame clones and lacks some. The data show 60,000 to 75,000 clones, around 84% seen once. The sample here was peripheral blood, taken on day 0 of AZD1222 vaccination. The source is an adult in good health.

V gene TRBV2 combines with J gene TRBJ2-5; 9 bases are a match to TRBD1. J lost 4 bases, V lost 0 bases, and 3 bases had no gene match. Germline CDR1 and CDR2: SNHLY and FYNNEI. The CDR3 sequence is 15 residues long. The CDR3 region is CASSEADRGTETQYF. CDR3 bases: TGTGCCAGCAGTGAAGCTGACAGGGGGACAGAGACCCAGTACTTC.

The chain joins TRBV7-2 to TRBJ1-2, with TRBD1 as a possible D gene (5 bases). The CDR3 has 13 amino acids. CDR1 is SGHTA, CDR2 FQGNSA, per germline. The V gene lost 3 bases and the J gene lost 4 bases, with 9 bases spanning the gap. The CDR3 sequence is CASSFDSSYGYTF. CDR3 nucleotides: TGTGCCAGCAGCTTCGACAGTTCCTATGGCTACACCTTC.

The CDR3 here is CASSLSANYGYTF. CDR3 DNA: TGCGCCAGCAGCTTAAGCGCTAACTATGGCTACACCTTC. The chain links TRBV5-1 to TRBJ1-2; D is undetermined. Trimming shortened V by 2 bases and J by 0 bases, and 5 bases separated the two germline ends. This CDR3 has 13 residues. Germline lookup yields CDR1 SGHRS and CDR2 YFSETQ.

The chain employs TRBV5-4 and TRBJ1-2; the D gene is possibly TRBD1 (6 bases). V was clipped by 4 bases and J by 5 bases, with 12 bases between them. The CDR3 has 13 amino acids. In germline, CDR1 is SGHNT, CDR2 YYREEE (reference sequence). CDR3 amino acids: CASSKDSFYGYTF. CDR3 coding DNA: TGTGCCAGCAGCAAGGACAGCTTTTATGGCTACACCTTC.

This clone was detected only once. The gene calls are TRBV4-3 and TRBJ2-7, with 9 bases aligning to TRBD1. This CDR3 is 14 amino acids long. V lost 3 bases, J lost 9 bases, and 9 bases stayed unmatched. CDR1 is LGHNA, CDR2 YSLEER, per germline. The CDR3 region has the DNA TGCGCCAGCAGCCAGGAATCGACAGGGGGAAGGCAGTACTTC. Translated: CASSQESTGGRQYF.

The table lists this clone with a count of one. The chain has TRBV7-2 and TRBJ2-1; D remains unclear. The CDR3 is 16 residues long. Germline V gives CDR1 SGHTA, CDR2 FQGNSA. Trimming took off 1 base at V and 4 bases at J, with 14 bases between the two ends. The CDR3 DNA sequence: TGTGCCAGCAGCTTAGTCGGGCAAGGCCTGTACAATGAGCAGTTCTTC. Its translation is CASSLVGQGLYNEQFF.

This clone showed up just a few times. The V and J genes are TRBV19 and TRBJ1-2; D is unclear. Germline CDR1 and CDR2: LNHDA and SQIVND (reference sequence). V lost 4 bases to trimming and J lost 4 bases, with 10 bases between them. The length of the CDR3 is 13 residues. CDR3 region: CASSRTPSYGYTF. The CDR3 region has the DNA TGTGCCAGTAGTAGGACTCCGAGCTATGGCTACACCTTC.

The V and J genes are TRBV6-2 or TRBV6-3 and TRBJ2-7, with a weak D call TRBD2 (5 bases). Trimming pared 5 bases from V and 2 bases from J, leaving 19 bases between. The CDR3 is 16 residues long. Germline CDR1 reads MNHEY; CDR2 reads SVGEGT. The CDR3 here is CASSNAVVAGAYEQYF. CDR3 in DNA: TGTGCCAGCAGTAATGCAGTAGTTGCGGGCGCCTACGAGCAGTACTTC.

This clone was recorded a few times. The rearrangement uses TRBV10-3 and TRBJ1-2; 7 bases line up with TRBD1. The CDR3 is 12 residues long. Losses at the gene ends were 0 bases for V and 13 bases for J; bases not matched to a gene: 5. CDR1 and CDR2 from the germline V gene are ENHRY and SYGVKD. The CDR3, as DNA: TGTGCCATCAGTGAGTCAGGGGGCAGAGGCACCTTC. This gives the protein CAISESGGRGTF.

The CDR3 loop reads CASSQDLGGLPRRGYTF. The CDR3 nucleotides read TGCGCCAGCAGCCAAGATCTGGGCGGACTCCCCCGTCGTGGCTACACCTTC. The chain joins TRBV4-3 to TRBJ1-2, with D unresolved. There are 17 residues in the CDR3. Germline CDR1 LGHNA, CDR2 YSLEER. V was clipped by 0 bases and J by 7 bases, with 21 bases between them.

The chain joins TRBV7-8 to TRBJ1-1; 7 positions agree with TRBD1. The CDR3 runs 14 residues. Germline loops: CDR1 SGHVS, CDR2 FQNEAQ. Trimming at V came to 10 bases and at J to 2 bases, leaving 10 bases not matched to a gene. For the CDR3, the DNA is TGTGCCACGTCGCGGGACAGCAAAAACACTGAAGCTTTCTTT. Translating gives CATSRDSKNTEAFF.

J is TRBJ2-1 and V is TRBV28; the match to TRBD1 covers 8 bases. CDR1 is MDHEN and CDR2 is SYDVKM in the germline V gene. The CDR3 loop spans 16 amino acids. V trimming: 6 bases; J trimming: 0 bases; junction bases outside the gene matches: 7. For the CDR3, the DNA is TGTGCCAGCAGCCCAGGGGGCTTGAGCTCCTACAATGAGCAGTTCTTC. This encodes CASSPGGLSSYNEQFF. The full variable domain, with the rest looked up from reference TRBV28 and TRBJ2-1, is DVKVTQSSRYLVKRTGEKVFLECVQDMDHENMFWYRQDPGLGLRLIYFSYDVKMKEKGDIPEGYSVSREKKERFSLILESASTNQTSMYLCASSPGGLSSYNEQFFGPGTRLTVL.

The chain uses TRBV5-1 and TRBJ1-2, with D possibly TRBD1 on 5 matching bases. Between the trimmed V and J ends, which lost 3 bases and 6 bases, there was a span of 12 bases. The CDR3 loop spans 13 amino acids. Germline loops: CDR1 SGHRS, CDR2 YFSETQ. CDR3 protein: CASSSRPGDGYTF. CDR3 DNA: TGCGCCAGCAGCTCTCGCCCGGGGGATGGCTACACCTTC.

This clone showed up just a few times. The rearrangement links TRBV28 to TRBJ1-2; D uncertain. The CDR3 extends over 11 amino acids. V gave up 4 bases and J gave up 5 bases, with 5 bases separating them. The germline V gene encodes CDR1 MDHEN and CDR2 SYDVKM. The CDR3 region has the DNA TGTGCCAGCAGTTATCCGTATGGCTACACCTTC. Residues: CASSYPYGYTF.

The J gene is TRBJ2-5, the V gene TRBV4-3, with 8 bases fitting TRBD2. This CDR3 has 17 residues. Trimming removed 0 bases from V and 5 bases from J; junction bases left unmatched: 11. Per the germline V gene, CDR1 is LGHNA and CDR2 is YSLEER. CDR3 in amino acids: CASSQEPWTSLTETQYF. CDR3 coding DNA: TGCGCCAGCAGCCAAGAGCCCTGGACTAGCTTGACGGAGACCCAGTACTTC.

This clone appeared once. V usage is TRBV12-3 or TRBV12-4 and J usage is TRBJ1-2, with D perhaps matching TRBD1 (5 bases). CDR3 length equals 12 residues. V gave up 5 bases and J gave up 8 bases, with 12 bases separating them. CDR3 region: CASSPDSWGYTF. CDR3 bases: TGTGCCAGCAGTCCCGACAGTTGGGGCTACACCTTC.

V gene TRBV12-3 or TRBV12-4 combines with J gene TRBJ2-7; D remains unclear. The CDR3 extends over 12 amino acids. The V end was cut by 7 bases, the J end by 0 bases, with 7 bases between. In nucleotides, the CDR3 is TGTGCCAGCACCCAAAGCTCCTACGAGCAGTACTTC. Protein sequence: CASTQSSYEQYF.

This clone appeared once. V usage is TRBV28 and J usage is TRBJ2-7; perhaps TRBD2 as D (6 bases). This CDR3 contains 15 residues. Trimming took 2 bases from V and 6 from J, leaving 17 bases between them. Germline CDR1 MDHEN, CDR2 SYDVKM. DNA for the CDR3: TGTGCCAGCAGTTTAGGGACCACCGGGAGTCGCGAGCAGTACTTC. This translates into CASSLGTTGSREQYF.

V is TRBV4-1 and J is TRBJ2-7; D might be TRBD1 (6 bases). Trimming stripped 4 bases from V and 3 bases from J, with 13 bases between. Germline assignment: CDR1 MGHRA and CDR2 YSYEKL. The CDR3 runs to 14 residues. The CDR3 here is CASSPRGRGYEQYF. DNA for the CDR3: TGCGCCAGCAGCCCCCGAGGCAGGGGCTACGAGCAGTACTTC.

This rearrangement joins TRBV6-6 to TRBJ2-3; D not certain. V was cut by 4 bases and J by 3 bases, with 8 bases left in between. CDR1 and CDR2 (germline): MNHNY, SVGAGI (reference sequence). The CDR3 loop spans 13 amino acids. The CDR3 DNA is TGTGCCAGCAGTTCTCCTCGGACAGATACGCAGTATTTT. This codes for CASSSPRTDTQYF.

The J gene is TRBJ2-1, the V gene TRBV11-2; possibly TRBD2 for D (5 bases). This CDR3 contains 14 residues. The ends were cut back, 0 bases at V and 10 bases at J, with 13 bases in the middle. CDR1 is SGHAT and CDR2 is FQNNGV in the germline V gene. The CDR3 protein is CASSLDNVQREQFF. As DNA, the CDR3 is TGTGCCAGCAGCTTAGATAACGTTCAGCGGGAGCAGTTCTTC.

The V gene is TRBV7-9, the J gene TRBJ2-5; 7 bases match TRBD1. V trimming: 3 bases; J trimming: 3 bases; junction bases outside the gene matches: 4. This CDR3 comprises 14 residues. Germline CDR1 SEHNR, CDR2 FQNEAQ (reference sequence). The CDR3 nucleotides read TGTGCCAGCAGCTTCGGGACAGCTGAAGAGACCCAGTACTTC. Residues: CASSFGTAEETQYF.

The rearrangement links TRBV28 to TRBJ2-5; D possibly corresponds to TRBD2 (8 bases). Germline CDR1 is MDHEN and CDR2 is SYDVKM. This CDR3 is 15 amino acids long. Trimming removed 6 bases at V and 7 bases at J, with 21 bases between. CDR3 amino acids: CASSGGGRTGGTQYF. The CDR3 nucleotides are TGTGCCAGCAGCGGGGGGGGACGGACAGGCGGGACCCAGTACTTC.

The chain uses TRBV27 and TRBJ2-7, with 9 bases identical to TRBD2. Germline V gene lookup returns CDR1 MNHEY and CDR2 SMNVEV (reference sequence). Trimming cost V 6 bases and J 1 base; bases outside gene matches: 10. This CDR3 region has 16 residues. CDR3 in DNA: TGTGCCAGCAGCTGGGGAGGGGCGGGAGGGTCCTACGAGCAGTACTTC. Protein: CASSWGGAGGSYEQYF.

The rearrangement joins TRBV18 to TRBJ1-5, with unresolved D. Germline V gene lookup returns CDR1 KGHSH and CDR2 LQKENI. V was shortened by 3 bases and J by 2 bases, with 11 bases between the two germline ends. The CDR3 has 15 residues. CDR3 amino acids: CASSPTGLGNQPQHF. CDR3 coding DNA: TGTGCCAGCTCACCCACCGGGTTGGGCAATCAGCCCCAGCATTTT.

The chain carries TRBV7-2 and TRBJ2-1; 7 bases match TRBD2. J lost 2 bases, V lost 4 bases, and 5 bases had no gene match. CDR1 is SGHTA, CDR2 FQGNSA, per germline. The CDR3 is 15 amino acids. CDR3 loop: CASSSGTTTYNEQFF. CDR3 sequence (DNA): TGTGCCAGCAGCTCCGGGACTACTACCTACAATGAGCAGTTCTTC. Together with reference TRBV7-2 and TRBJ2-1, the CDR3 gives the full variable domain: GAGVSQSPSNKVTEKGKDVELRCDPISGHTALYWYRQSLGQGLEFLIYFQGNSAPDKSGLPSDRFSAERTGGSVSTLTIQRTQQEDSAVYLCASSSGTTTYNEQFFGPGTRLTVL.

The J gene is TRBJ1-2, the V gene TRBV5-4; tentative D call: TRBD1 (6 bases). The CDR3 consists of 17 residues. Germline-derived CDR1 and CDR2 are SGHNT and YYREEE (reference sequence). The V gene lost 0 bases and the J gene lost 4 bases, with 19 bases spanning the gap. The CDR3 is CASSLARGGSDFYGYTF. The DNA for the CDR3 is TGTGCCAGCAGCTTGGCCAGAGGGGGATCTGATTTCTATGGCTACACCTTC.

The J gene is TRBJ1-2, the V gene TRBV7-2; D uncertain. Trimming shortened V by 2 bases and J by 1 base, and 5 bases separated the two germline ends. Germline V CDR1 and CDR2: SGHTA, FQGNSA. The CDR3 consists of 13 residues. Here the CDR3 DNA reads TGTGCCAGCAGCTTAACAGATAACTATGGCTACACCTTC. Translation: CASSLTDNYGYTF.